This passage covers 18 T cell receptor beta chains from one sample sequenced in a study of cytomegalovirus exposure and HLA in healthy donors. With 60 Vbeta and 13 Jbeta primers, the PCR was carried out. Sequenced by immunoSEQ multiplex PCR; TCRdb stores in-frame clones only, minus some. This sample has under 200,000 clones, with roughly 82% found just once. The sample was PBMCs. The source of these receptors is a man in his fifties or sixties in good health and CMV-seropositive.

The chain combines TRBV6-1 with TRBJ1-6, with D uncertain. CDR1 is MNHNS, CDR2 SASEGT, per germline. V was clipped by 0 bases and J by 7 bases, with 19 bases between them. The CDR3 totals 18 residues. This CDR3 reads CASSEAGDGKVINSPLHF. The CDR3 DNA reads as TGTGCCAGCAGTGAAGCGGGAGACGGTAAAGTAATAAATTCACCCCTCCACTTT.

The chain links TRBV7-9 to TRBJ2-5; D possibly corresponds to TRBD1 (5 bases). The CDR3 runs to 16 residues. Germline values: CDR1 SEHNR, CDR2 FQNEAQ (reference sequence). V lost 2 bases and J lost 2, with 15 bases in between. The CDR3 nucleotides are TGTGCCAGCAGCTTATCCGACGCAGGGATTCAAGAGACCCAGTACTTC. This translates into CASSLSDAGIQETQYF.

The chain links TRBV19 to TRBJ2-1; TRBD2 agrees at 13 bases. V lost 6 bases and J lost 3; bases outside the gene matches: 17. Germline assignment: CDR1 LNHDA and CDR2 SQIVND (reference sequence). The CDR3 covers 20 residues. The CDR3 loop is CASRTLPGLAGRSHYNEQFF. As DNA, the CDR3 is TGTGCCAGTAGAACATTGCCGGGACTAGCGGGAAGGTCCCACTACAATGAGCAGTTCTTC.

This clone has only a few counts. The chain is built from TRBV19 and TRBJ2-7, with TRBD2 matching over 12 bases. The V and J ends lost 6 bases and 3 bases, in that order; junction bases with no gene match: 9. CDR3 size: 16 residues. The germline V gene has CDR1 LNHDA and CDR2 SQIVND (reference sequence). The CDR3 here is CASRGTGLAGLYEQYV. Written as DNA, the CDR3 is TGTGCCAGTAGGGGAACGGGACTAGCGGGTCTCTACGAGCAGTACGTC.

This clone came up once. V is TRBV14 and J is TRBJ2-1, with 10 bases identical to TRBD2. The V segment lost 1 base and the J segment 0 bases; nucleotides outside the gene matches: 9. The CDR3 extends over 19 amino acids. The V gene's germline CDR1 is SGHDN and CDR2 FVKESK. The CDR3 region has the DNA TGTGCCAGCAGCCAAGGAATAGCGGGGGGCCTAAGCTCCTACAATGAGCAGTTCTTC. Amino acids: CASSQGIAGGLSSYNEQFF. Drawing the rest from reference TRBV14 and TRBJ2-1, the complete variable domain is EAGVTQFPSHSVIEKGQTVTLRCDPISGHDNLYWYRRVMGKEIKFLLHFVKESKQDESGMPNNRFLAERTGGTYSTLKVQPAELEDSGVYFCASSQGIAGGLSSYNEQFFGPGTRLTVL.

This rearrangement joins TRBV9 to TRBJ1-5; D possibly corresponds to TRBD1 (5 bases). The germline V gene has CDR1 SGDLS and CDR2 YYNGEE. The ends were cut back, 0 bases at V and 3 bases at J, with 7 bases in the middle. CDR3 length: 14 amino acids. The CDR3 DNA reads TGTGCCAGCAGCGTAGGACAGCACAATCAGCCCCAGCATTTT. This translates into CASSVGQHNQPQHF. Variable domain in full (rest from reference TRBV9 and TRBJ1-5): DSGVTQTPKHLITATGQRVTLRCSPRSGDLSVYWYQQSLDQGLQFLIQYYNGEERAKGNILERFSAQQFPDLHSELNLSSLELGDSALYFCASSVGQHNQPQHFGDGTRLSIL.

V usage is TRBV2 and J usage is TRBJ2-3; 14 bases map to TRBD2. Per the germline V gene, CDR1 is SNHLY and CDR2 is FYNNEI. The CDR3 is 19 amino acids. V was clipped by 3 bases and J by 0 bases; unmatched bases: 8. The CDR3 DNA sequence: TGTGCCAGCAGTGAGCTGGGACTAGCGGGGGCCTTTAGCACAGATACGCAGTATTTT. Amino acid sequence: CASSELGLAGAFSTDTQYF.

This clone was seen a few times. For the CDR3, the DNA is TGTGCCAGTAGTGCCCAGCGGGGAGAGGAGCAGTACGTC. Translation gives CASSAQRGEEQYV. This chain connects TRBV19 to TRBJ2-7, with 7 bases identical to TRBD2. The CDR3 sequence is 13 residues long. V lost 5 bases and J lost 7; bases outside the gene matches: 8. Germline loops: CDR1 LNHDA, CDR2 SQIVND (reference sequence).

This chain connects TRBV7-8 to TRBJ2-1; TRBD1 agrees at 10 bases. The CDR3 loop spans 15 amino acids. Germline V gene lookup returns CDR1 SGHVS and CDR2 FQNEAQ. V gave up 5 bases and J gave up 7 bases; unmatched junction bases: 8. The CDR3 DNA sequence: TGTGCCAGCAGCAACCGGGACAGGGGAAGGAATGAGCAGTTCTTC. Protein: CASSNRDRGRNEQFF.

The V and J genes are TRBV11-2 and TRBJ1-5; no clear D gene. Germline-derived CDR1 and CDR2 are SGHAT and FQNNGV. Trimming took 5 bases from V and 8 from J, leaving 13 bases between them. This CDR3 contains 13 residues. CDR3 coding DNA: TGTGCCAGCAGCCCCAATCTCTTAGAGCCCCAGCATTTT. Amino acids: CASSPNLLEPQHF.

The chain uses TRBV5-1 and TRBJ2-1, with 11 bases fitting TRBD2. Germline CDR1 reads SGHRS; CDR2 reads YFSETQ. J lost 2 bases, V lost 4 bases, and 2 bases had no gene match. CDR3 length: 15 amino acids. DNA of the CDR3: TGCGCCAGCAGCCCACTAGCGGGGGCCTACAATGAGCAGTTCTTC. Amino acid sequence: CASSPLAGAYNEQFF.

This clone was recorded a few times. This chain joins TRBV5-1 and TRBJ2-5, with a possible D match to TRBD2 (5 bases). The CDR3 is made up of 14 amino acids. V lost 0 bases and J 1 base, leaving 7 bases between the germline ends. Germline V gene lookup returns CDR1 SGHRS and CDR2 YFSETQ. The CDR3 nucleotides read TGCGCCAGCAGCTTGGCGGGGTTCCAAGAGACCCAGTACTTC. Its protein is CASSLAGFQETQYF.

The chain has TRBV5-1 and TRBJ1-2, with TRBD1 matching 7 bases. The germline CDR1 and CDR2 sequences are SGHRS and YFSETQ. There are 17 residues in the CDR3. Trimming at V came to 0 bases and at J to 4 bases, leaving 12 bases not matched to a gene. The CDR3 DNA follows: TGCGCCAGCAGCTTGGGAGGGGGCGCGGCGATCCTCTATGGCTACACCTTC. Residues: CASSLGGGAAILYGYTF.

This chain connects TRBV6-1 to TRBJ2-5, with 7 bases identical to TRBD1. CDR3 length: 15 residues. Germline V gene data show CDR1 as MNHNS and CDR2 as SASEGT. The J segment lost 2 bases and the V segment lost 6 bases, leaving 9 bases of the junction unmatched. CDR3 in DNA: TGTGCCAGCAGCCCCGGGACAGTGATACAAGAGACCCAGTACTTC. It translates to CASSPGTVIQETQYF.

The chain combines TRBV7-6 with TRBJ2-1; TRBD2 is a possible D gene (5 bases). There are 13 residues in the CDR3. The V gene lost 5 bases and the J gene lost 9 bases, with 14 bases spanning the gap. Per germline, CDR1 SGHVS and CDR2 FNYEAQ. This chain's CDR3 is CASSPSSSGEQFF. The CDR3 bases are TGTGCCAGCAGCCCATCCTCCAGCGGTGAGCAGTTCTTC.

CDR3 bases: TGTGCCAGCAGCCGGAATTACGAGAGGGAGCAGTACTTC. This gives the protein CASSRNYEREQYF. V usage is TRBV11-2 and J usage is TRBJ2-5; D is possibly TRBD2 (5 bases). Germline V CDR1 and CDR2: SGHAT, FQNNGV. The CDR3 length is 13 residues. V lost 5 bases to trimming and J lost 11 bases, with 18 bases between them.

This clone was detected a few times. The rearrangement links TRBV5-6 to TRBJ1-4; TRBD1 might be the D (5 bases). This CDR3 comprises 17 residues. Deletions cut 6 bases from V and 0 bases from J, with 18 bases between. Germline CDR1 reads SGHDT; CDR2 reads YYEEEE. The CDR3 DNA reads TGTGCCAGCACCTCGACGGTCCGGGGGGCAACTAATGAAAAACTGTTTTTT. Translating it yields CASTSTVRGATNEKLFF. Full variable domain (outside the CDR3, taken from reference TRBV5-6 and TRBJ1-4): DAGVTQSPTHLIKTRGQQVTLRCSPKSGHDTVSWYQQALGQGPQFIFQYYEEEERQRGNFPDRFSGHQFPNYSSELNVNALLLGDSALYLCASTSTVRGATNEKLFFGSGTQLSVL.

This rearrangement joins TRBV7-8 to TRBJ2-5; TRBD2 matches at 10 bases. Per germline, CDR1 SGHVS and CDR2 FQNEAQ. The CDR3 length is 16 residues. V shed 1 base, J shed 2 bases, and the junction held 4 bases outside the gene matches. The CDR3 DNA is TGTGCCAGCAGCTTAGACCCAGCGGGGGGGCAAGAGACCCAGTACTTC. Residues: CASSLDPAGGQETQYF. The variable domain in full, with the rest retrieved from reference TRBV7-8 and TRBJ2-5, is GAGVSQSPRYKVAKRGQDVALRCDPISGHVSLFWYQQALGQGPEFLTYFQNEAQLDKSGLPSDRFFAERPEGSVSTLKIQRTQQEDSAVYLCASSLDPAGGQETQYFGPGTRLLVL.